The 22 T cell receptor beta chains in this list originate from one sample, sequenced in a study of blood T cells in healthy people across ages. Alongside a J-beta primer mix, a sample-barcoded 5' primer served in a second PCR lasting about 7 to 12 cycles. In TCRdb, the 5' RACE reads were re-called with MiXCR into one record per CDR3 protein. Seen here are more than 1.4 million distinct CDR3 sequences, roughly 45% observed once, and the top ten hold 7% to 9%. The sequenced material came from blood. These receptors came from a woman younger than 30 in good health.

This clonotype was observed a handful of times. The chain combines TRBV25-1 with TRBJ2-1; TRBD2 matches 10 bases. This CDR3 comprises 18 residues. The V gene's germline CDR1 is MGHDK and CDR2 SYGVNS. Unmatched junction bases numbered 13, after V lost 1 base and J lost 7 bases. CDR3 loop: CASSESGRVTSGKNEQFF. The CDR3 nucleotides read TGTGCCAGCAGTGAATCGGGTAGAGTAACTAGCGGGAAAAATGAGCAGTTCTTC.

This clonotype was observed many times. This sequence joins TRBV27 and TRBJ2-3; TRBD2 agrees at 13 bases. The length of the CDR3 is 18 residues. V was pared by 3 bases and J by 5 bases, with 11 bases of the junction left unmatched. CDR1 MNHEY and CDR2 SMNVEV come from the germline V gene (reference sequence). CDR3 nucleotides: TGTGCCAGCAGTTTTCTCGGACTAGCGGGGGCTGAGGTAGATACGCAGTATTTT. Protein: CASSFLGLAGAEVDTQYF.

J is TRBJ2-3 and V is TRBV2; 9 nucleotides line up with TRBD2. This CDR3 is 18 amino acids long. After removal of 8 bases from V and 2 bases from J, the junction contained 17 bases not matched to a gene. Germline CDR1 is SNHLY and CDR2 is FYNNEI. The CDR3 sequence: CASGVSRAGGESTDTQYF. The CDR3 DNA reads as TGTGCCAGCGGTGTGAGTAGGGCGGGGGGGGAGTCCACAGATACGCAGTATTTT.

The chain employs TRBV12-3 or TRBV12-4 and TRBJ1-1; no clear D gene. V was shortened by 2 bases and J by 5 bases, with 12 bases between the two germline ends. The CDR3 runs to 14 residues. The CDR3: CASSLQALGTEAFF. The CDR3 region has the DNA TGTGCCAGCAGTTTACAGGCCCTGGGGACTGAAGCTTTCTTT.

The rearrangement uses TRBV5-1 and TRBJ2-7; TRBD1 aligns across 8 bases. Looked up from germline, CDR1 is SGHRS and CDR2 is YFSETQ. The ends lost 1 base at V and 2 bases at J; junction bases unmatched: 5. This CDR3 is built from 15 residues. CDR3 protein: CASSLFRGLTYEQYF. CDR3 in DNA: TGCGCCAGCAGCTTGTTCAGGGGGCTCACCTACGAGCAGTACTTC.

This clonotype was observed a few times. The chain uses TRBV6-1 and TRBJ2-1, with 10 bases matching TRBD1. From germline, CDR1 is MNHNS and CDR2 SASEGT. The CDR3 is made up of 16 amino acids. J was trimmed by 4 bases and V by 6 bases; bases with no gene match: 9. The CDR3 DNA sequence: TGTGCCAGCAGCCCCCGTGACAGGGGGCCGTACAATGAGCAGTTCTTC. It codes for CASSPRDRGPYNEQFF.

This clonotype was counted only a few times. The V gene is TRBV29-1, the J gene TRBJ1-2; no clear D. The length of the CDR3 is 15 residues. Deletions cut 2 bases from V and 4 bases from J, with 17 bases between. From germline, CDR1 is SQVTM and CDR2 ANQGSEA. CDR3 bases: TGCAGCGTTGAACCTTTCCGTGACGGCGCCTATGGCTACACCTTC. Translation: CSVEPFRDGAYGYTF.

The J gene is TRBJ2-5, the V gene TRBV15; the D is unclear. The CDR3 is 15 amino acids. V lost 0 bases, J lost 11 bases, and 19 bases lay in between. Germline lookup yields CDR1 LNHNV and CDR2 YYDKDF (reference sequence). Written as DNA, the CDR3 is TGTGCCACCAGCAGAGATTTGGGCGGCTACAATGAGCAGTACTTC. This sequence encodes CATSRDLGGYNEQYF.

This clonotype was counted a single time. This sequence joins TRBV6-1 and TRBJ1-2; 10 bases line up with TRBD1. Germline trimming cut 6 bases from V and 4 bases from J; bases unmatched to any gene: 8. Germline CDR1 and CDR2: MNHNS and SASEGT. The CDR3 has 15 amino acids. CDR3 DNA sequence: TGTGCCAGCAGCGAGACAGGGGGCTTCGCCTATGGCTACACCTTC. Translation: CASSETGGFAYGYTF.

This clonotype showed up just once. V gene TRBV6-4 combines with J gene TRBJ2-1; D might be TRBD1 (6 bases). V was trimmed by 5 bases and J by 2 bases, leaving 16 bases between them. CDR3 length equals 16 residues. Germline-derived CDR1 and CDR2 are MRHNA and SNTAGT. CDR3 residues: CASSPRDRLTYNEQFF. CDR3 in DNA: TGTGCCAGCAGTCCCAGAGACAGGCTCACCTACAATGAGCAGTTCTTC.

The gene calls are TRBV20-1 and TRBJ1-1; possible D gene TRBD1, 5 bases. Germline values: CDR1 DFQATT, CDR2 SNEGSKA (reference sequence). This CDR3 is built from 13 residues. The V end was cut by 4 bases, the J end by 1 base, with 10 bases between. Here the CDR3 reads CSAIRQPNTEAFF. The CDR3 nucleotides are TGCAGTGCTATTAGACAGCCGAACACTGAAGCTTTCTTT.

This clonotype occurred a few times. The V and J genes are TRBV18 and TRBJ1-1, with TRBD1 matching over 8 bases. This CDR3 is 13 amino acids long. Unmatched junction bases numbered 4, after V lost 5 bases and J lost 5 bases. The V gene's germline CDR1 is KGHSH and CDR2 LQKENI. The CDR3 loop is CASSSTGETEAFF. The CDR3 bases are TGTGCCAGCTCATCGACAGGGGAAACTGAAGCTTTCTTT.

The chain has TRBV24-1 and TRBJ2-5; no reliable D call. The germline CDR1 and CDR2 sequences are KGHDR and SFDVKD. CDR3 length: 16 residues. V was pared by 4 bases and J by 5 bases, with 19 bases between. CDR3 sequence reads: CATSDLSATPRETQYF. The CDR3 coding sequence is TGTGCCACCAGTGACCTCTCTGCAACACCCAGGGAGACCCAGTACTTC.

This clonotype turned up a few times. The chain carries TRBV18 and TRBJ2-3; TRBD2 aligns across 12 bases. The CDR3 is 16 amino acids. Losses at the gene ends were 8 bases for V and 3 bases for J; bases not matched to a gene: 9. Per the germline V gene, CDR1 is KGHSH and CDR2 is LQKENI. CDR3 sequence: CASSPRLAGVTDTQYF. CDR3 DNA: TGTGCCAGCAGCCCTAGACTAGCGGGGGTAACAGATACGCAGTATTTT.

The chain links TRBV6-5 to TRBJ2-5; 8 bases map to TRBD2. The CDR3 runs 16 residues. V gave up 0 bases and J gave up 3 bases; unmatched junction bases: 6. Germline V gene sequence: CDR1 MNHEY, CDR2 SVGAGI. DNA for the CDR3: TGTGCCAGCAGTTACTCACCGAACGGGAGGGAAGAGACCCAGTACTTC. This sequence encodes CASSYSPNGREETQYF.

This clonotype was observed a single time. The chain carries TRBV5-1 and TRBJ1-1; TRBD1 might be the D (6 bases). The V gene lost 0 bases and the J gene lost 10 bases, with 19 bases spanning the gap. The CDR3 extends over 15 amino acids. CDR1 is SGHRS and CDR2 is YFSETQ in the germline V gene. For the CDR3, the DNA is TGCGCCAGCAGCTTGGCCCGGACAGCGACCGCTGGAGCTTTCTTT. This sequence encodes CASSLARTATAGAFF. Drawing the rest from reference TRBV5-1 and TRBJ1-1, the complete variable domain is KAGVTQTPRYLIKTRGQQVTLSCSPISGHRSVSWYQQTPGQGLQFLFEYFSETQRNKGNFPGRFSGRQFSNSRSEMNVSTLELGDSALYLCASSLARTATAGAFFGQGTRLTVV.

This clonotype showed up just a few times. The rearrangement uses TRBV10-3 and TRBJ2-3; 7 bases map to TRBD2. The V gene end was trimmed by 0 bases and the J gene end by 4 bases; junction bases not matched to a gene: 7. The V gene's germline CDR1 is ENHRY and CDR2 SYGVKD. The CDR3 spans 16 residues. CDR3 sequence reads: CAISESSGVGPDTQYF. The CDR3 nucleotides read TGTGCCATCAGTGAGTCCAGCGGGGTAGGTCCAGATACGCAGTATTTT.

The chain joins TRBV12-3 or TRBV12-4 to TRBJ1-5; the D gene is possibly TRBD1 (5 bases). This CDR3 has 15 amino acids. V lost 6 bases and J lost 3, with 15 bases in between. Here the CDR3 DNA reads TGTGCCAGCAGACAAGGGACTAACTCCAATCAGCCCCAGCATTTT. It codes for CASRQGTNSNQPQHF.

This clonotype was recorded a few times. J is TRBJ2-4 and V is TRBV28; TRBD2 might be the D (7 bases). This CDR3 is 15 amino acids long. CDR1 is MDHEN and CDR2 is SYDVKM in the germline V gene. V lost 2 bases to trimming and J lost 1 base, with 9 bases between them. The CDR3 sequence is CASSLRGAAKNIQYF. The CDR3 DNA reads TGTGCCAGCAGTTTACGGGGGGCGGCCAAAAACATTCAGTACTTC.

The rearrangement uses TRBV2 and TRBJ1-1, with a weak D call TRBD1 (6 bases). CDR3 length: 12 amino acids. Germline CDR1 SNHLY, CDR2 FYNNEI. The germline V and J ends were trimmed by 3 bases and 11 bases, with 13 bases remaining between them. CDR3 sequence: CASSERGAGAFF. DNA for the CDR3: TGTGCCAGCAGTGAGAGGGGGGCAGGTGCTTTCTTT.

The chain combines TRBV27 with TRBJ2-5, with TRBD1 as a possible D gene (6 bases). Germline V gene lookup returns CDR1 MNHEY and CDR2 SMNVEV (reference sequence). V was pared by 5 bases and J by 13 bases, with 17 bases between. The CDR3 has 12 amino acids. The CDR3 loop is CASSRTAYERYF. CDR3 DNA: TGTGCCAGCAGTAGGACAGCGTACGAGCGGTACTTC.

The genes are TRBV10-3 and TRBJ2-7; D not resolved. The CDR3 runs 13 residues. V was cut by 8 bases and J by 2 bases, with 13 bases left in between. Germline CDR1 is ENHRY and CDR2 is SYGVKD. The CDR3 spells CAISSDNPYEQYF. The CDR3, as DNA: TGTGCCATCTCCTCAGACAACCCCTACGAGCAGTACTTC.